Listed below are T cell receptor beta chains from one sample, sequenced in a study of blood T cell repertoires in COVID-19. Clones were sequenced by immunoSEQ multiplex PCR, and TCRdb holds only the in-frame ones, with some missing. Among fewer than 350,000 clones listed, around 86% were seen once. Specimen: peripheral blood. These receptors all stem from an older woman with active or convalescent COVID-19. CDR3s include the opening cysteine and the closing phenylalanine or tryptophan. D genes are given only for firm matches. Some rows have no size entry. The others give once, few or many, or a class for an expanded clone.

d_gene,j_gene,abundance,v_gene,CDR3nt,CDR3aa
NA,TRBJ1-1,NA,TRBV15,TGTGCCACCAGCAGAGATACGACAGGCCGAAACACTGAAGCTTTCTTT,CATSRDTTGRNTEAFF
NA,TRBJ1-2,NA,TRBV27,TGTGCCAGCAGTTTATTCCCGAGGCAGGGATACTATGGCTACACCTTC,CASSLFPRQGYYGYTF
TRBD1,TRBJ1-2,NA,TRBV2,TGTGCCAGCACCGCTCCCGACAGGGGGAGCTATGGCTACACCTTC,CASTAPDRGSYGYTF
NA,TRBJ2-7,NA,TRBV15,TGTGCCACCAGCAGAGATAGGGGGGGGAAACCCTACGAGCAGTACTTC,CATSRDRGGKPYEQYF
TRBD2,TRBJ2-5,NA,TRBV9,TGTGCCAGCAGCGCGAGCGGGGGGGCCATAGAGACCCAGTACTTC,CASSASGGAIETQYF
TRBD1,TRBJ1-4,few,TRBV5-1,TGCGCCAGCAGCCCGGACAGGACGGGAGATGAAAAACTGTTTTTT,CASSPDRTGDEKLFF
TRBD2,TRBJ2-3,NA,TRBV2,TGTGCCAGCACGGGGCGGGGGTTGGCAGATACGCAGTATTTT,CASTGRGLADTQYF
TRBD1,TRBJ1-1,NA,TRBV14,TGTGCCAGCAGCCCAAACAGGGGATTGAGCACTGAAGCTTTCTTT,CASSPNRGLSTEAFF
TRBD1,TRBJ1-2,NA,TRBV5-1,TGCGCCAGCAGCGCGGGACAGGGGAACTATGGCTACACCTTC,CASSAGQGNYGYTF
TRBD1,TRBJ2-7,NA,TRBV4-2,TGTGCCAGCAGCCAAGAGACAGGGTACGAGCAGTACTTC,CASSQETGYEQYF
NA,TRBJ2-1,NA,TRBV11-3,TGTGCCAGCAGCTTAAAGGGGGGGAGGGATTATGAGCAGTTCTTC,CASSLKGGRDYEQFF
NA,TRBJ2-7,NA,TRBV4-2,TGTGCCAGCAGCCAAGCTGGACAGCTGTACGAGCAGTACTTC,CASSQAGQLYEQYF
TRBD1,TRBJ1-2,NA,TRBV19,TGTGCCAGTAGTCGGGACAGGGCCCTTGGCGGCTACACCTTC,CASSRDRALGGYTF
NA,TRBJ1-1,NA,TRBV2,TGTGCCAGCAGTGTTGGGCAAGGGGGCACTGAAGCTTTCTTT,CASSVGQGGTEAFF
NA,TRBJ1-6,few,TRBV28,TGTGCCAGCACCGGACTGCCTCGGGCCCTCCACTTT,CASTGLPRALHF
NA,TRBJ2-1,NA,TRBV14,TGTGCCAGCAGTCGGGTTGGTGAGCAGTTCTTC,CASSRVGEQFF
TRBD2,TRBJ2-7,NA,TRBV6-6,TGTGCCAGCAGTTACCCCTTTGGGGGGGGACCCTACGAGCAGTACTTC,CASSYPFGGGPYEQYF
NA,TRBJ2-5,NA,TRBV3-1/TRBV3-2,TGTGCCAGCAGCTTCCCTCAAGAGACCCAGTACTTC,CASSFPQETQYF
NA,TRBJ1-6,NA,TRBV23-1,TGCGCCAGCAGTCCTGTCACGGACAAAAGCACGGCCGGTATACCCCTCCACTTT,CASSPVTDKSTAGIPLHF
NA,TRBJ2-7,NA,TRBV5-6,TGTGCCAGCAGCTTACCAGGGGCCAGGATGGGGCAGTACTTC,CASSLPGARMGQYF
TRBD1,TRBJ1-3,NA,TRBV9,TGTGCCAGCAGCGTAGAGGGGACAGCTGGAAACACCATATATTTT,CASSVEGTAGNTIYF
TRBD1,TRBJ1-2,few,TRBV29-1,TGCAGCGTGGGGGGACAGGGAACATATGGCTACACCTTC,CSVGGQGTYGYTF
NA,TRBJ1-1,NA,TRBV6-5,TGTGCCAGCAGTTTGACAGGCCAGACCAGAGACACTGAAGCTTTCTTT,CASSLTGQTRDTEAFF
NA,TRBJ1-6,once,TRBV6-5,TGTGCCAGCAGTTACAGGGGAACCTATAATTCACCCCTCCACTTT,CASSYRGTYNSPLHF
NA,TRBJ1-2,NA,TRBV6-5,TGTGCCAGCAGTTACTCGATCAGGGCCTATGGCTACACCTTC,CASSYSIRAYGYTF
TRBD1,TRBJ1-3,NA,TRBV19,TGTGCCAGTAGTATACCGGGACAGCCCTCTGGAAACACCATATATTTT,CASSIPGQPSGNTIYF
TRBD1,TRBJ1-2,NA,TRBV18,TGTGCCAGCTCAGCAGGGGGAGGCTATGGCTACACCTTC,CASSAGGGYGYTF
TRBD1,TRBJ2-4,NA,TRBV7-8,TGTGCCAGCAGCTTAGGCCCCTACAGGGGGCGACCCAAAAACATTCAGTACTTC,CASSLGPYRGRPKNIQYF
TRBD1,TRBJ2-4,NA,TRBV7-6,TGTGCCAGCAGCCCGACAGGGTTGAGGAACATTCAGTACTTC,CASSPTGLRNIQYF
NA,TRBJ1-2,NA,TRBV4-3,TGCGCCAGCAGCCACATAGGGGGGGGAGATGGCTACACCTTC,CASSHIGGGDGYTF
TRBD2,TRBJ2-5,once,TRBV4-2,TGTGCCAGCAGCCAAGAAGTAGTAGCGGGGGGCTTTTCAGAGACCCAGTACTTC,CASSQEVVAGGFSETQYF
TRBD2,TRBJ2-5,few,TRBV7-9,TGTGCCAGCAGCTTAGTGTCGGGGGGGCCGAAGACCCAGTACTTC,CASSLVSGGPKTQYF
TRBD1,TRBJ1-1,NA,TRBV6-5,TGTGCCAGCAGTTTCGAGGGCAGGGGGCCTGCTTTCTTT,CASSFEGRGPAFF
NA,TRBJ1-6,few,TRBV4-3,TGCGCCAGCAATAACAACCCCCGGGACACAAATTCACCCCTCCACTTT,CASNNNPRDTNSPLHF
NA,TRBJ1-3,NA,TRBV7-9,TGTGCCAGCCATGCGGGGGACTCTGGAAACACCATATATTTT,CASHAGDSGNTIYF
NA,TRBJ1-5,NA,TRBV18,TGTGCCAGCTCACCGGGGGGGCCCTATAGCAATCAGCCCCAGCATTTT,CASSPGGPYSNQPQHF
TRBD1,TRBJ1-4,NA,TRBV7-9,TGTGCCAGCAGCCCGCGGACAGGGCCTTTTAATGAAAAACTGTTTTTT,CASSPRTGPFNEKLFF
NA,TRBJ2-2,NA,TRBV2,TGTGCCAGCAGTGTAGGGAGCGGATCGAACACCGGGGAGCTGTTTTTT,CASSVGSGSNTGELFF
NA,TRBJ1-4,NA,TRBV6-7,TGTGCCAGCAGTTACGGGCCGAATTGGCAGATGAATGAAAAACTGTTTTTT,CASSYGPNWQMNEKLFF
NA,TRBJ1-1,NA,TRBV12-3/TRBV12-4,TGTGCCAGCAGTCCGCGGAAGTTCGAAGCTTTCTTT,CASSPRKFEAFF
NA,TRBJ2-1,NA,TRBV7-2,TGTGCCAGCGCTACCCGGGAGTCAGAGCAGTTCTTC,CASATRESEQFF
NA,TRBJ1-2,few,TRBV4-1,TGCGCCAGCAGCCAACAGACTAACTATGGCTACACCTTC,CASSQQTNYGYTF
NA,TRBJ2-3,NA,TRBV27,TGTGCCACCACGGGGGGCATCACAGATACGCAGTATTTT,CATTGGITDTQYF
TRBD1,TRBJ1-2,NA,TRBV6-2/TRBV6-3,TGTGCCAGCAGTTGGAGTCCCGACAGGGGTATGAGCTACACCTTC,CASSWSPDRGMSYTF
TRBD1,TRBJ2-2,NA,TRBV19,TGTGCCGTGGCGGCCGGACAGGGTGGCACCGGGGAGCTGTTTTTT,CAVAAGQGGTGELFF
NA,TRBJ1-1,NA,TRBV19,TGTGCCAGTAGTACACCGACAGGTGAAGCTTTCTTT,CASSTPTGEAFF